Listed below are T cell receptor beta chains from one sample, sequenced in a study of blood T cell repertoires in COVID-19. The protocol was immunoSEQ multiplex PCR, while the TCRdb copy is restricted to in-frame clones and leaves out a portion. The sample includes around 100,000 clones, approximately 84% seen only once; the top ten take 8.5% to 10%. The sample was peripheral blood. The receptor source for this set is a man aged 40-50 years with active or convalescent COVID-19. CDR3s include the opening cysteine and the closing phenylalanine or tryptophan. The order of the fields is clone size, V gene, D gene, J gene, CDR3 DNA, CDR3 protein. D genes are given only for firm matches. For some rows the clone size is stated as once, few or many, or as a class when expanded; others skip it.

.	TRBV13	TRBD1	TRBJ1-2	TGTGCCAGCAGCTTCCAGACAGGGCCCTATGGCTACACCTTC	CASSFQTGPYGYTF
.	TRBV18	.	TRBJ1-1	TGTGCCAGCTCACCAGACTTAATGCCTGAAGCTTTCTTT	CASSPDLMPEAFF
once	TRBV10-2	TRBD2	TRBJ2-5	TGCGCCAGCGAAACTAGCGGGGGGGAAGCGACCCAGTACTTC	CASETSGGEATQYF
.	TRBV19	.	TRBJ1-6	TGTGCCAGTAGTATAAGTTACGGGGGGAATTCACCCCTCCACTTT	CASSISYGGNSPLHF
.	TRBV30	TRBD1	TRBJ2-7	TGTGCCTGGATCCCGACAGGGAACGAGCAGTACTTC	CAWIPTGNEQYF
.	TRBV18	.	TRBJ1-3	TGTGCCAGCTCACGCAGGGATAATGGAAACACCATATATTTT	CASSRRDNGNTIYF
.	TRBV6-6	TRBD1	TRBJ2-2	TGTGCCAGCAGTTACCCGACAGGGGTTACCCCCGGGGAGCTGTTTTTT	CASSYPTGVTPGELFF
.	TRBV5-1	.	TRBJ2-7	TGCGCCAGCAGCTTGGGGGGGCAGCCCTACTACGAGCAGTACTTC	CASSLGGQPYYEQYF
.	TRBV13	TRBD2	TRBJ2-5	TGTGCCAGCACCCGGGGGGGCTCAGAGACCCAGTACTTC	CASTRGGSETQYF
.	TRBV13	TRBD2	TRBJ2-5	TGTGCCAGCAGCTTAGGCCCCAGACTAGCGGGGAAAGAGACCCAGTACTTC	CASSLGPRLAGKETQYF
.	TRBV4-1	TRBD1	TRBJ2-3	TGCGCCAGCAGCCCCGCCGGGACAGGGGGAAGCACAGATACGCAGTATTTT	CASSPAGTGGSTDTQYF
.	TRBV10-1	.	TRBJ2-2	TGCGCCAGCAGTGAGTTTTCAGGGTCTGGGGAGCTGTTTTTT	CASSEFSGSGELFF
.	TRBV2	.	TRBJ2-7	TGTGCCAGCAGGGTTGAGGCCGCGGGTTCCGAGCAGTACTTC	CASRVEAAGSEQYF
.	TRBV6-5	.	TRBJ1-4	TGTGCCAGCAGTTACGTACAGGCCAGAAATGAAAAACTGTTTTTT	CASSYVQARNEKLFF
once	TRBV2	TRBD1	TRBJ2-2	TGTGCCAGCGAAGACAGGGGGCAGGGCGGGGAGCTGTTTTTT	CASEDRGQGGELFF
once	TRBV16	TRBD1	TRBJ2-3	TGTGCCAGCAGCCCTAACAGGGGGCTGGGAGATACGCAGTATTTT	CASSPNRGLGDTQYF
.	TRBV7-6	TRBD2	TRBJ2-3	TGTGCCAGCAGCTTTAGGGCTAGCGGGGGATCCGACACTAGCACAGATACGCAGTATTTT	CASSFRASGGSDTSTDTQYF
.	TRBV10-1	.	TRBJ1-5	TGCGCCAGCAGTGGGGACATTGCTCAGCCCCAGCATTTT	CASSGDIAQPQHF
once	TRBV6-2/TRBV6-3	.	TRBJ1-2	TGTGCCAGCAGTTTTGACAGGCCATCGCATGGCTACACCTTC	CASSFDRPSHGYTF